These 2 T cell receptor beta chains came from one sample sequenced in a study of Ad26.COV2.S vaccination and SARS-CoV-2 variants. Here immunoSEQ multiplex PCR was the method, and the copy in TCRdb shows in-frame clones only, minus some. The repertoire includes around 300,000 clones, roughly nine tenths of them detected once, and approximately 5.9% sits in the top ten. The treatment is: around 19 received Ad26.COV2.S at low or high dose, single or two shots; roughly 5 received placebo; per-sample allocation not given. At day 63 after the first vaccine or placebo injection, samples were drawn. The sequences come from peripheral blood, collected in a trial of Ad26.COV2.S vaccine versus placebo. The origin of the receptors is a person aged 18-60 years who received the Ad26.COV2.S COVID-19 vaccine or a placebo.

The chain combines TRBV7-2 with TRBJ1-2; D is unresolved. Trimming left V 2 bases short and J 5 bases short, with 18 bases between. The CDR3 is 16 residues long. CDR1 is SGHTA, CDR2 FQGNSA, per germline. CDR3 in amino acids: CASSLSGSAPEYGYTF. CDR3 bases: TGTGCCAGCAGCTTATCCGGGTCAGCCCCAGAGTATGGCTACACCTTC.

The chain recombines TRBV6-5 with TRBJ1-1; a weak D match, TRBD1 (5 bases). V gave up 4 bases and J gave up 1 base, with 7 bases separating them. Germline-derived CDR1 and CDR2 are MNHEY and SVGAGI. This CDR3 is 13 amino acids long. CDR3 coding DNA: TGTGCCAGCAGTTTGGGGGAGAACACTGAAGCTTTCTTT. It yields the protein CASSLGENTEAFF.